The 19 T cell receptor beta chains reported below all come from one sample, sequenced in a study of technical replicates of blood from several donors. The table came from immunoSEQ multiplex PCR; TCRdb's copy has only in-frame clones and leaves some out. The sample includes 85,000 to 100,000 clones, around 96% of them seen just once. The sample consisted of T cells isolated from PBMCs. These receptors originate from a human donor in good health.

The chain joins TRBV25-1 to TRBJ2-5; maybe TRBD1 (7 bases). Germline V lookup: CDR1 MGHDK, CDR2 SYGVNS. Trimming shortened V by 7 bases and J by 2 bases, and 17 bases separated the two germline ends. This CDR3 comprises 15 residues. CDR3 nucleotide sequence: TGTGCCAGCACACACAGGGGTGGAGGGCAAGAGACCCAGTACTTC. Protein: CASTHRGGGQETQYF.

In its sample, this clone was seen a few times. The chain combines TRBV4-2 with TRBJ2-1, with a possible D match to TRBD2 (6 bases). The CDR3 is made up of 14 amino acids. Per the germline V gene, CDR1 is LGHNA and CDR2 is YNFKEQ. The V gene lost 1 base and the J gene lost 5 bases, with 9 bases spanning the gap. CDR3: CASSQGRENNEQFF. The CDR3 DNA follows: TGTGCCAGCAGCCAAGGGAGGGAAAACAATGAGCAGTTCTTC.

The chain uses TRBV7-9 and TRBJ2-5, with D maybe TRBD1 (6 bases). Trimming took off 4 bases at V and 4 bases at J, with 19 bases between the two ends. This CDR3 is 16 amino acids long. The V gene's germline CDR1 is SEHNR and CDR2 FQNEAQ (reference sequence). CDR3 loop: CASSSTGTPRLETQYF. CDR3 DNA sequence: TGTGCCAGCAGCTCCACCGGGACACCTAGGCTAGAGACCCAGTACTTC.

The chain carries TRBV5-1 and TRBJ2-5, with a possible D match to TRBD2 (5 bases). Germline CDR1 SGHRS, CDR2 YFSETQ. The ends were cut back, 4 bases at V and 4 bases at J, with 17 bases in the middle. The CDR3 is made up of 15 amino acids. The CDR3 spells CASSPALAFAETQYF. CDR3 nucleotides: TGCGCCAGCAGCCCGGCGTTAGCGTTCGCAGAGACCCAGTACTTC.

This rearrangement joins TRBV7-9 to TRBJ2-7; 7 bases line up with TRBD2. The CDR3 contains 15 residues. V dropped 4 bases and J dropped 2; count of bases not matched to a gene: 8. Germline assignment: CDR1 SEHNR and CDR2 FQNEAQ (reference sequence). CDR3: CASSSLERGPYEQYF. The CDR3 nucleotides read TGTGCCAGCAGCTCTCTCGAGCGGGGCCCCTACGAGCAGTACTTC.

The gene calls are TRBV11-2 and TRBJ1-1; 7 bases map to TRBD1. Germline CDR1 is SGHAT and CDR2 is FQNNGV. CDR3 size: 16 residues. After removal of 2 bases from V and 1 base from J, the junction contained 7 bases not matched to a gene. The CDR3 DNA reads as TGTGCCAGCAGCTTAAGTTCCGGGACAGCGAACACTGAAGCTTTCTTT. It encodes CASSLSSGTANTEAFF.

This clone was counted once. V usage is TRBV5-1 and J usage is TRBJ1-1, with D unclear. V was pared by 10 bases and J by 0 bases, with 13 bases between. This CDR3 has 13 residues. Germline loops: CDR1 SGHRS, CDR2 YFSETQ. The CDR3 coding sequence is TGCGCCTGTAGCCGGGAAATGAACACTGAAGCTTTCTTT. It specifies CACSREMNTEAFF.

The rearrangement uses TRBV18 and TRBJ2-3; D may be TRBD2 (6 bases). Trimming cost V 0 bases and J 3 bases, with 13 bases left between them. Looked up from germline, CDR1 is KGHSH and CDR2 is LQKENI. The CDR3 spans 16 residues. CDR3 in amino acids: CASSPPLATVTDTQYF. CDR3 sequence (DNA): TGTGCCAGCTCACCACCGCTAGCGACTGTGACAGATACGCAGTATTTT.

The chain joins TRBV5-1 to TRBJ2-7; 7 bases map to TRBD2. CDR3 length: 18 residues. CDR1 is SGHRS, CDR2 YFSETQ, per germline. The junction had 21 bases not matched to a gene; V was cut back by 9 bases and J by 0 bases. In nucleotides, the CDR3 is TGCGCCACCCAAGTACCCGGGACTAAGGCGGGGAACTCCTACGAGCAGTACTTC. It encodes CATQVPGTKAGNSYEQYF.

This sequence joins TRBV15 and TRBJ2-1; a weak D match, TRBD2 (6 bases). Germline V gene data show CDR1 as LNHNV and CDR2 as YYDKDF (reference sequence). Trimming left V 3 bases short and J 5 bases short, with 8 bases between. CDR3 length: 13 amino acids. The CDR3 DNA reads TGTGCCACCAGCAGGGAGGGGAACAATGAGCAGTTCTTC. Amino acids: CATSREGNNEQFF.

This chain links TRBV7-6 with TRBJ2-7, with TRBD1 matching 7 bases. Per germline, CDR1 SGHVS and CDR2 FNYEAQ. V gave up 3 bases and J gave up 7 bases; unmatched junction bases: 9. This CDR3 contains 14 residues. CDR3 coding DNA: TGTGCCAGCAGCTTTGGGGACAGCCCATTGGAGCAGTACTTC. This encodes CASSFGDSPLEQYF.

The chain carries TRBV10-1 and TRBJ2-2, with D perhaps TRBD2 (5 bases). With 7 bases removed from V and 7 bases from J, the gap between germline ends came to 13 bases. The length of the CDR3 is 13 residues. In germline, CDR1 is WNHNN, CDR2 SYGVQD (reference sequence). The CDR3 sequence is CASKGAGSGELFF. The CDR3 DNA sequence: TGCGCCAGCAAAGGTGCGGGTAGCGGGGAGCTGTTTTTT.

CDR3 nucleotide sequence: TGTGCCACCTTTGCCCTTGGACAGGGAAGAAACACCGGGGAGCTGTTTTTT. Its translation is CATFALGQGRNTGELFF. J is TRBJ2-2 and V is TRBV7-9, with 8 bases matching TRBD1. The CDR3 is 17 residues long. V lost 10 bases, J lost 2 bases, and 15 bases stayed unmatched. From germline, CDR1 is SEHNR and CDR2 FQNEAQ (reference sequence).

V is TRBV7-8 and J is TRBJ1-5; the D is unclear. V was clipped by 1 base and J by 4 bases, with 11 bases between them. The germline V gene has CDR1 SGHVS and CDR2 FQNEAQ. The CDR3 loop spans 15 amino acids. This CDR3 reads CASSLDVRSNQPQHF. CDR3 bases: TGTGCCAGCAGCTTAGACGTCAGATCTAATCAGCCCCAGCATTTT. The full variable domain, completed using reference TRBV7-8 and TRBJ1-5, is GAGVSQSPRYKVAKRGQDVALRCDPISGHVSLFWYQQALGQGPEFLTYFQNEAQLDKSGLPSDRFFAERPEGSVSTLKIQRTQQEDSAVYLCASSLDVRSNQPQHFGDGTRLSIL.

This chain links TRBV7-8 with TRBJ2-2; 14 bases agree with TRBD2. CDR3 size: 20 residues. V shed 3 bases, J shed 2 bases, and the junction held 11 bases outside the gene matches. CDR1 and CDR2 (germline): SGHVS, FQNEAQ. CDR3 residues: CASSFRVPTSGGENTGELFF. CDR3 DNA sequence: TGTGCCAGCAGCTTTAGGGTACCGACTAGCGGGGGGGAAAACACCGGGGAGCTGTTTTTT.

V usage is TRBV6-4 and J usage is TRBJ2-2; no clear D. The CDR3 runs to 13 residues. V dropped 0 bases and J dropped 4 bases, with 3 bases sitting between them. Germline-derived CDR1 and CDR2 are MRHNA and SNTAGT. The CDR3 DNA sequence: TGTGCCAGCAGTGACTCGAGCACCGGGGAGCTGTTTTTT. Protein: CASSDSSTGELFF.

The gene calls are TRBV5-5 and TRBJ2-7; tentatively, D is TRBD2 (7 bases). The CDR3 contains 15 residues. CDR1 SGHKS and CDR2 YYEKEE come from the germline V gene (reference sequence). Trimming shortened V by 4 bases and J by 5 bases, and 19 bases separated the two germline ends. CDR3 bases: TGTGCCAGCAGCCCCGGTTCGGGGGGCAGGGACGAGCAGTACTTC. It is translated as CASSPGSGGRDEQYF.

The chain recombines TRBV11-3 with TRBJ2-5; tentatively, D is TRBD1 (6 bases). Trimming removed 5 bases at V and 1 base at J, with 11 bases between. The CDR3 length is 14 residues. Germline V gene lookup returns CDR1 SGHNT and CDR2 YENEEA. CDR3 region: CASSLRGSQETQYF. The CDR3 nucleotides are TGTGCCAGCAGCCTCAGGGGATCCCAAGAGACCCAGTACTTC. Looking up the rest from reference TRBV11-3 and TRBJ2-5 gives the full variable domain: EAGVVQSPRYKIIEKKQPVAFWCNPISGHNTLYWYLQNLGQGPELLIRYENEEAVDDSQLPKDRFSAERLKGVDSTLKIQPAELGDSAVYLCASSLRGSQETQYFGPGTRLLVL.

The chain links TRBV19 to TRBJ2-6; 8 bases are shared with TRBD1. The CDR3 loop spans 19 amino acids. Germline trimming cut 3 bases from V and 2 bases from J; bases unmatched to any gene: 12. Germline lookup yields CDR1 LNHDA and CDR2 SQIVND (reference sequence). For the CDR3, the DNA is TGTGCCAGTAGTATGAGGACAGGGAGGCCCCCCCCTGGGGCCAACGTCCTGACTTTC. It encodes CASSMRTGRPPPGANVLTF.